The 9 T cell receptor beta chains in this list originate from one sample, sequenced in a study of shared clonotypes between healthy human individuals. Only in-frame clones appear in the TCRdb table, and some are missing; sequencing was by immunoSEQ multiplex PCR. The sample shows about 710,000 clones, 55% to 85% of them seen only once. The specimen was memory CD4+ T cells sorted from blood. Subset described: CD45RA-negative fraction. These receptors were collected from a woman aged 25 to 39 in good health.

This clone was seen only once. The V and J genes are TRBV9 and TRBJ2-6, with no clear D. Looked up from germline, CDR1 is SGDLS and CDR2 is YYNGEE. The CDR3 has 15 residues. Trimming pared 7 bases from V and 0 bases from J, leaving 11 bases between. CDR3 region: CASRAWSSGANVLTF. CDR3 sequence (DNA): TGTGCCAGCCGGGCCTGGAGCTCTGGGGCCAACGTCCTGACTTTC.

This sequence joins TRBV5-1 and TRBJ2-7; either TRBD1 or TRBD2 may supply D (5 bases each). The CDR3 loop spans 15 amino acids. V was clipped by 4 bases and J by 4 bases, with 18 bases between them. The V gene's germline CDR1 is SGHRS and CDR2 YFSETQ. DNA of the CDR3: TGCGCCAGCAGCCCGGGGACCCCTCAGGCATACGAGCAGTACTTC. It encodes CASSPGTPQAYEQYF.

The rearrangement uses TRBV29-1 and TRBJ2-3; either TRBD1 or TRBD2 may fit D (5 bases each). CDR1 and CDR2 from the germline V gene are SQVTM and ANQGSEA. The CDR3 totals 14 residues. Deletions cut 5 bases from V and 3 bases from J, with 15 bases between. This CDR3 is CSVSKFEGTDTQYF. CDR3 nucleotides: TGCAGCGTTTCCAAATTCGAGGGGACAGATACGCAGTATTTT.

The chain employs TRBV6-1 and TRBJ2-3, with 10 bases fitting TRBD1. J was trimmed by 1 base and V by 4 bases; bases with no gene match: 2. This CDR3 is built from 15 residues. Germline CDR1 and CDR2: MNHNS and SASEGT. CDR3 bases: TGTGCCAGCAGTGCGGACAGGGGGGGCACAGATACGCAGTATTTT. Translated: CASSADRGGTDTQYF.

This clone was found once. The V call is TRBV6-1, the J call TRBJ2-3, with D unresolved. This CDR3 is built from 16 residues. V was trimmed by 2 bases and J by 2 bases, leaving 14 bases between them. Germline lookup yields CDR1 MNHNS and CDR2 SASEGT. The CDR3 DNA sequence: TGTGCCAGCAGTGAATACACTCGAATATCCACAGATACGCAGTATTTT. Amino acid sequence: CASSEYTRISTDTQYF.

V is TRBV6-1 and J is TRBJ2-2; D gene ambiguous. The V end was cut by 7 bases, the J end by 5 bases, with 11 bases between. The CDR3 is made up of 13 amino acids. Looked up from germline, CDR1 is MNHNS and CDR2 is SASEGT. CDR3 amino acids: CASKGLDTGELFF. The CDR3 nucleotides are TGTGCCAGCAAAGGGCTAGATACCGGGGAGCTGTTTTTT.

This chain joins TRBV11-2 and TRBJ2-1, with D tentatively TRBD2 (6 bases). The CDR3 is made up of 15 amino acids. V was trimmed by 6 bases and J by 4 bases, leaving 16 bases between them. Per germline, CDR1 SGHAT and CDR2 FQNNGV. The CDR3 sequence is CASSLSGSEYNEQFF. The DNA of the CDR3 is TGTGCCAGCAGTCTAAGCGGGTCGGAATACAATGAGCAGTTCTTC.

The chain employs TRBV6-5 and TRBJ2-7; the D gene is possibly TRBD2 (5 bases). The CDR3 spans 15 residues. The germline gives CDR1 MNHEY, CDR2 SVGAGI. The V gene lost 6 bases and the J gene lost 0 bases, with 15 bases spanning the gap. This CDR3 is CASSGLAQSSYEQYF. The DNA of the CDR3 is TGTGCCAGCAGCGGGCTAGCCCAAAGCTCCTACGAGCAGTACTTC.

The CDR3 DNA reads as TGTGCCAGCACCGTCGGGGGGAGCTCCTACGAGCAGTACTTC. This gives the protein CASTVGGSSYEQYF. This sequence joins TRBV28 and TRBJ2-7, with 7 bases fitting TRBD2. CDR3 length: 14 residues. CDR1 and CDR2 (germline): MDHEN, SYDVKM. V was pared by 7 bases and J by 0 bases, with 6 bases of the junction left unmatched.